This T cell receptor (beta chain) is drawn from a study of tissue T cells after allogeneic stem cell transplantation. Study at large: Enrolled prospectively were adult allogeneic hematopoietic cell transplant recipients whose graft-versus-host disease was steroid-refractory. Of the grafts for graft-versus-host disease patients, four were unmodified and three CD34-selected.

Comment on this clone: Antigen: not known.

CDR1 MNHNS and CDR2 SASEGT come from the germline V gene. This CDR3 comprises 17 residues. With 2 bases clipped from V and 4 bases from J, the junction kept 10 bases outside the gene matches. Assay used: immunoSEQ multiplex PCR; TCRdb lists only in-frame clones, some missing. The profile shows about 43,000 clones, 80% to 95% of them singletons. Findings of the study overall: Few T cell clones were shared across patients, but motif clusters showed tissue-specific shared signatures.

The sequence was collected from a woman aged 40 to 75 who later had graft-versus-host disease after an allogeneic stem cell transplant. The sample consisted of blood, taken before transplantation. The genes are TRBV6-1 and TRBJ2-7, with 11 bases lining up with TRBD2. The CDR3 DNA reads as TGTGCCAGCAGTGAACCTCGTAGCGGGAGGGCCGGGTACGAGCAGTACTTC. Translating it yields CASSEPRSGRAGYEQYF.